The 31 T cell receptor beta chains below were found in one sample sequenced in a study of beta chain features in type 1 diabetes. The whole isolated RNA underwent reverse transcription, so sequencing captured expressed TCRB transcripts. Profiled with immunoSEQ multiplex PCR; TCRdb holds only in-frame clones, not every one. The data hold about 900,000 clones, with under 20% observed a single time. The sample comprised naive CD4+ T cells from blood. The receptor source for this set is a woman between 18 and 30 years old in good health.

Only a few counts were recorded for this clone. This chain connects TRBV7-3 to TRBJ2-1; D not certain. Germline CDR1 SGHTA, CDR2 FQGTGA. This CDR3 has 10 residues. The V end lost 5 bases, the J end lost 5 bases, and 1 base lay between the germline ends. This CDR3 is CASSNNEQFF. In nucleotides, the CDR3 is TGTGCCAGCAGCAACAATGAGCAGTTCTTC.

On this clone itself: Other DNA sequences in this sample translate to the same CDR3. The gene calls are TRBV7-2 and TRBJ2-3; D perhaps matches TRBD2 (6 bases). The V gene lost 3 bases and the J gene lost 6 bases, with 7 bases spanning the gap. This CDR3 is built from 12 residues. The germline V gene has CDR1 SGHTA and CDR2 FQGNSA. Here the CDR3 DNA reads TGTGCCAGCAGCTTCCGGGGGGATACGCAGTATTTT. It encodes CASSFRGDTQYF.

A few counts support this clone. The gene calls are TRBV28 and TRBJ2-2, with a possible D match to TRBD1 (6 bases). Germline CDR1 MDHEN, CDR2 SYDVKM. Between the trimmed V and J ends, which lost 6 bases and 4 bases, there was a span of 15 bases. The CDR3 length is 15 residues. In DNA, the CDR3 is TGTGCCAGCAGACAACCGGGACACACCACCGGGGAGCTGTTTTTT. This encodes CASRQPGHTTGELFF.

J is TRBJ2-1 and V is TRBV29-1, with TRBD1 matching over 10 bases. J lost 3 bases, V lost 3 bases, and 8 bases had no gene match. The CDR3 is 16 residues long. CDR1 is SQVTM and CDR2 is ANQGSEA in the germline V gene. CDR3 protein: CSVDLRQGANYNEQFF. Written as DNA, the CDR3 is TGCAGCGTTGACTTAAGACAGGGGGCAAACTACAATGAGCAGTTCTTC.

This clone has a handful of counts. The chain carries TRBV7-2 and TRBJ2-7; tentatively, D is TRBD2 (7 bases). The germline gives CDR1 SGHTA, CDR2 FQGNSA. The CDR3 has 17 residues. With 4 bases removed from V and 0 bases from J, the gap between germline ends came to 19 bases. The CDR3 sequence: CASSSLGAGVSSYEQYF. The CDR3 DNA sequence: TGTGCCAGCAGCTCCCTGGGGGCGGGAGTCAGCTCCTACGAGCAGTACTTC.

J is TRBJ1-1 and V is TRBV5-4, with no clear D. The germline V and J ends were trimmed by 0 bases and 1 base, with 7 bases remaining between them. CDR3 length: 14 residues. Germline V gene sequence: CDR1 SGHNT, CDR2 YYREEE (reference sequence). CDR3 protein: CASSLVAANTEAFF. The CDR3 nucleotides are TGTGCCAGCAGCTTGGTGGCAGCGAACACTGAAGCTTTCTTT.

The rearrangement joins TRBV11-2 to TRBJ2-4, with D uncertain. Trimming took off 0 bases at V and 7 bases at J, with 7 bases between the two ends. This CDR3 spans 13 amino acids. Germline V gives CDR1 SGHAT, CDR2 FQNNGV. The CDR3 region is CASSLEARNIQYF. CDR3 coding DNA: TGTGCCAGCAGCTTAGAGGCGAGGAACATTCAGTACTTC.

This clone was found a few times. The rearrangement joins TRBV4-2 to TRBJ2-1, with 10 positions matching TRBD2. The germline CDR1 and CDR2 sequences are LGHNA and YNFKEQ. V was pared by 0 bases and J by 4 bases, with 6 bases of the junction left unmatched. This CDR3 is 17 amino acids long. CDR3 DNA: TGTGCCAGCAGCCAAGATATCACTAGCGGGGTATACAATGAGCAGTTCTTC. Translated, it gives CASSQDITSGVYNEQFF.

The chain couples TRBV7-9 to TRBJ1-1; 9 nucleotides line up with TRBD1. The germline V gene encodes CDR1 SEHNR and CDR2 FQNEAQ (reference sequence). This CDR3 spans 16 amino acids. V lost 3 bases and J lost 3; bases outside the gene matches: 8. The CDR3 loop reads CASSLAGQGSHTEAFF. The CDR3, as DNA: TGTGCCAGCAGCTTGGCGGGACAGGGTTCGCACACTGAAGCTTTCTTT. Looking up the rest from reference TRBV7-9 and TRBJ1-1 gives the full variable domain: DTGVSQNPRHKITKRGQNVTFRCDPISEHNRLYWYRQTLGQGPEFLTYFQNEAQLEKSRLLSDRFSAERPKGSFSTLEIQRTEQGDSAMYLCASSLAGQGSHTEAFFGQGTRLTVV.

The V call is TRBV28, the J call TRBJ2-1; D perhaps matches TRBD2 (6 bases). CDR1 is MDHEN, CDR2 SYDVKM, per germline. The V and J ends lost 3 bases and 4 bases respectively, with 13 bases between them. There are 15 residues in the CDR3. CDR3 coding DNA: TGTGCCAGCAGTTTTTACGGGAGCGGTTACAATGAGCAGTTCTTC. It translates to CASSFYGSGYNEQFF.

CDR3 in DNA: TGTGCCAGCAGCTTTCGGACTAGCAGGTACAATGAGCAGTTCTTC. Translation gives CASSFRTSRYNEQFF. The rearrangement joins TRBV11-2 to TRBJ2-1; 8 bases align to TRBD2. The CDR3 covers 15 residues. V lost 3 bases, J lost 4 bases, and 5 bases stayed unmatched. Germline V lookup: CDR1 SGHAT, CDR2 FQNNGV.

This clone was found a few times. At the DNA level, this CDR3 is encoded by other sequences in the same sample as well. The CDR3 bases are TGTGCCAGCAGCACTAGCGGAGGCACAGATACGCAGTATTTT. Amino acids: CASSTSGGTDTQYF. The chain recombines TRBV28 with TRBJ2-3; 8 nucleotides agree with TRBD2. Germline trimming cut 6 bases from V and 1 base from J; bases unmatched to any gene: 3. The CDR3 loop spans 14 amino acids. The germline V gene has CDR1 MDHEN and CDR2 SYDVKM. The complete variable domain, with remaining parts taken from reference TRBV28 and TRBJ2-3, reads DVKVTQSSRYLVKRTGEKVFLECVQDMDHENMFWYRQDPGLGLRLIYFSYDVKMKEKGDIPEGYSVSREKKERFSLILESASTNQTSMYLCASSTSGGTDTQYFGPGTRLTVL.

This clone has a handful of counts. J is TRBJ1-2 and V is TRBV4-3; TRBD1 matches 7 bases. This CDR3 has 15 residues. Germline V gene sequence: CDR1 LGHNA, CDR2 YSLEER. V shed 3 bases and J 5 bases; nucleotides not matched to a gene: 9. The CDR3 DNA reads TGCGCCAGCAGCCACGACAGGGTAGGAGGTTATGGCTACACCTTC. Encoded protein: CASSHDRVGGYGYTF.

The chain carries TRBV5-1 and TRBJ2-2, with 7 bases fitting TRBD2. V was clipped by 7 bases and J by 12 bases; unmatched bases: 21. Germline CDR1 reads SGHRS; CDR2 reads YFSETQ. The CDR3 loop spans 16 amino acids. CDR3 sequence (DNA): TGCGCCAGCCAGGGAGGCGTTGGGACTATGATTGAGAAGCTGTTTTTT. The encoded protein is CASQGGVGTMIEKLFF.

The rearrangement uses TRBV7-2 and TRBJ1-5, with a tentative D call TRBD1 (5 bases). This CDR3 is 17 amino acids long. CDR1 is SGHTA, CDR2 FQGNSA, per germline. Trimming shortened V by 3 bases and J by 7 bases, and 22 bases separated the two germline ends. Written as DNA, the CDR3 is TGTGCCAGCAGCTTGATACCAGGGTTGGCCGTCGGGCAGCCCCAGCATTTT. Its protein product is CASSLIPGLAVGQPQHF.

V is TRBV7-9 and J is TRBJ2-5; D possibly matches TRBD1 or TRBD2 (5 bases each). Germline CDR1 reads SEHNR; CDR2 reads FQNEAQ (reference sequence). The CDR3 has 17 amino acids. The V and J ends lost 1 base and 5 bases respectively, with 20 bases between them. The CDR3, as DNA: TGTGCCAGCAGCTTAGACGGGCAGGGAGTTTCTCGGGAGACCCAGTACTTC. Translating gives CASSLDGQGVSRETQYF. Drawing the rest from reference TRBV7-9 and TRBJ2-5, the complete variable domain is DTGVSQNPRHKITKRGQNVTFRCDPISEHNRLYWYRQTLGQGPEFLTYFQNEAQLEKSRLLSDRFSAERPKGSFSTLEIQRTEQGDSAMYLCASSLDGQGVSRETQYFGPGTRLLVL.

In this sample, this clone turned up a few times. At one of its ends the junction is not consistent with the germline gene, which may arise from a read error. The chain combines TRBV20-1 with TRBJ1-1; no clear D. This CDR3 region has 11 residues. Germline-derived CDR1 and CDR2 are DFQATT and SNEGSKA (reference sequence). CDR3 bases: TGCAGTGCTAGAGGGGGTGGATTATTCGCCTTT. It translates to CSARGGGLFAF.

This chain uses TRBV5-1 with TRBJ1-1; a possible D gene is TRBD1 (5 bases). In germline, CDR1 is SGHRS, CDR2 YFSETQ. V lost 0 bases, J lost 4 bases, and 10 bases lay in between. The CDR3 covers 14 residues. CDR3 in DNA: TGCGCCAGCAGCTTGGTTGGGAGGGGCACTGAAGCTTTCTTT. Residues: CASSLVGRGTEAFF.

The rearrangement uses TRBV4-2 and TRBJ2-7; TRBD2 matches at 7 bases. The CDR3 spans 15 residues. Germline CDR1 reads LGHNA; CDR2 reads YNFKEQ. V lost 0 bases, J lost 6 bases, and 8 bases stayed unmatched. CDR3 residues: CASSQDPAGEAEQYF. As DNA, the CDR3 is TGTGCCAGCAGCCAAGATCCGGCGGGAGAGGCCGAGCAGTACTTC.

The CDR3 here is CASKGGWGNNEQFF. DNA for the CDR3: TGTGCCAGCAAAGGTGGTTGGGGGAACAATGAGCAGTTCTTC. The chain uses TRBV6-1 and TRBJ2-1; tentatively, D is TRBD1 or TRBD2 (5 bases each). The CDR3 contains 14 residues. The V gene lost 7 bases and the J gene lost 5 bases, with 15 bases spanning the gap. Germline V gives CDR1 MNHNS, CDR2 SASEGT.

This clone has only a few counts. The chain joins TRBV18 to TRBJ1-1, with TRBD1 matching over 7 bases. CDR1 and CDR2 (germline): KGHSH, LQKENI. Trimming removed 5 bases from V and 4 bases from J; junction bases left unmatched: 13. CDR3 size: 16 residues. The CDR3 reads CASSLSNRGGSTEAFF. DNA of the CDR3: TGTGCCAGCTCATTGTCTAACAGGGGAGGAAGCACTGAAGCTTTCTTT.

This clone was picked up a small number of times. V and J are TRBV5-1 and TRBJ2-3, with 9 bases matching TRBD2. The CDR3 extends over 14 amino acids. The V gene's germline CDR1 is SGHRS and CDR2 YFSETQ. J gave up 1 base and V 4 bases, and 1 base lay outside the gene matches. This CDR3 reads CASSPSGGTDTQYF. The CDR3 nucleotides are TGCGCCAGCAGCCCTAGCGGGGGCACAGATACGCAGTATTTT.

The chain is built from TRBV25-1 and TRBJ1-2; 7 bases map to TRBD1. Losses at the gene ends were 6 bases for V and 3 bases for J; bases not matched to a gene: 13. The germline gives CDR1 MGHDK, CDR2 SYGVNS. This CDR3 has 16 residues. As DNA, the CDR3 is TGTGCCAGCAGAGGAGGACAGGCCCCGATCGACTATGGCTACACCTTC. It encodes CASRGGQAPIDYGYTF.

This clone was counted a few times. This rearrangement joins TRBV28 to TRBJ1-5; 7 nucleotides line up with TRBD1. V gave up 5 bases and J gave up 5 bases; unmatched junction bases: 6. The CDR3 is made up of 14 amino acids. CDR1 is MDHEN, CDR2 SYDVKM, per germline. The CDR3 nucleotides read TGTGCCAGCAGTCCCGGACAGGCGGATCAGCCCCAGCATTTT. Translated: CASSPGQADQPQHF. Full variable domain (remainder filled in from reference TRBV28 and TRBJ1-5): DVKVTQSSRYLVKRTGEKVFLECVQDMDHENMFWYRQDPGLGLRLIYFSYDVKMKEKGDIPEGYSVSREKKERFSLILESASTNQTSMYLCASSPGQADQPQHFGDGTRLSIL.

The chain couples TRBV28 to TRBJ2-7, with 11 bases fitting TRBD1. Per germline, CDR1 MDHEN and CDR2 SYDVKM. The length of the CDR3 is 15 residues. The V and J ends lost 9 bases and 5 bases, in that order; junction bases with no gene match: 12. The CDR3 loop reads CASRTGGSIVNEQYF. CDR3 nucleotides: TGTGCCAGTCGGACAGGGGGCTCCATAGTCAACGAGCAGTACTTC.

V is TRBV7-3 and J is TRBJ2-2, with a tentative D call TRBD1 (5 bases). This CDR3 region has 14 residues. Trimming took 5 bases from V and 2 from J, leaving 9 bases between them. Germline values: CDR1 SGHTA, CDR2 FQGTGA. The CDR3 here is CASSIGQNTGELFF. The CDR3 DNA is TGTGCCAGCAGCATTGGACAAAACACCGGGGAGCTGTTTTTT. The full variable domain, in which reference TRBV7-3 and TRBJ2-2 provide the parts outside the CDR3, is GAGVSQTPSNKVTEKGKYVELRCDPISGHTALYWYRQSLGQGPEFLIYFQGTGAADDSGLPNDRFFAVRPEGSVSTLKIQRTERGDSAVYLCASSIGQNTGELFFGEGSRLTVL.

The chain combines TRBV7-9 with TRBJ2-2; no definite D call. Germline CDR1 reads SEHNR; CDR2 reads FQNEAQ (reference sequence). There are 16 residues in the CDR3. Trimming pared 6 bases from V and 1 base from J, leaving 15 bases between. CDR3 nucleotides: TGTGCCAGCAGTTATAGGCTGGCAATGAACACCGGGGAGCTGTTTTTT. This translates into CASSYRLAMNTGELFF.

This chain uses TRBV4-1 with TRBJ2-1; D possibly corresponds to TRBD2 (5 bases). V was trimmed by 0 bases and J by 4 bases, leaving 10 bases between them. The length of the CDR3 is 15 residues. Per the germline V gene, CDR1 is MGHRA and CDR2 is YSYEKL. The CDR3 DNA reads as TGCGCCAGCAGCCAAGAAAGCGGAGATTACAATGAGCAGTTCTTC. As protein: CASSQESGDYNEQFF.

This clone appeared once. The chain employs TRBV5-1 and TRBJ1-2, with D uncertain. V lost 5 bases to trimming and J lost 8 bases, with 13 bases between them. Germline values: CDR1 SGHRS, CDR2 YFSETQ. CDR3 length: 12 residues. The CDR3: CASRSTDLGYTF. The CDR3 coding sequence is TGCGCCAGCAGGAGTACGGACCTGGGCTACACCTTC.

This clone was recorded many times. The chain combines TRBV21-1 with TRBJ1-4; the table's D call, TRBD1, has no DNA check behind it. TRBV21-1 is tagged as a pseudogene. This CDR3 region has 14 residues. CDR3 sequence: CASSATGGDEKLFF. The CDR3 bases are TGTGCCAGCAGCGCGACAGGGGGCGACGAAAAACTGTTTTTT.

As concerns this clone: Other DNA sequences in the same sample also yield this CDR3. The chain carries TRBV6-5 and TRBJ2-7, with 10 bases identical to TRBD2. Germline V gene lookup returns CDR1 MNHEY and CDR2 SVGAGI. There are 15 residues in the CDR3. V was clipped by 0 bases and J by 2 bases; unmatched bases: 1. CDR3 region: CASSYSLAGPYEQYF. CDR3 sequence (DNA): TGTGCCAGCAGTTACTCACTAGCGGGACCCTACGAGCAGTACTTC.